This passage covers 14 T cell receptor beta chains from one sample sequenced in a study of cytomegalovirus exposure and HLA in healthy donors. PCR employed 60 Vbeta and 13 Jbeta primers. Some clones are missing from TCRdb's copy, which holds only in-frame ones; the method was immunoSEQ multiplex PCR. The repertoire holds roughly 180,000 clones, with about 83% as singletons. The sequencing sample was made of PBMCs. Receptor source: a woman aged 30 to 39 in good health and CMV-seropositive.

The V gene is TRBV5-6, the J gene TRBJ2-5; 9 bases are shared with TRBD1. The CDR3 totals 15 residues. Germline CDR1 reads SGHDT; CDR2 reads YYEEEE. V trimming: 5 bases; J trimming: 5 bases; junction bases outside the gene matches: 10. The CDR3: CASSQTGTGRETQYF. The CDR3 DNA is TGTGCCAGCAGTCAAACGGGGACAGGGAGGGAGACCCAGTACTTC.

The rearrangement links TRBV19 to TRBJ2-5; D not certain. V was trimmed by 6 bases and J by 6 bases, leaving 20 bases between them. This CDR3 is built from 15 residues. The germline CDR1 and CDR2 sequences are LNHDA and SQIVND (reference sequence). CDR3 in amino acids: CASRALGYSDQTQYF. The CDR3 DNA follows: TGTGCCAGTAGGGCCCTTGGTTACAGTGATCAGACCCAGTACTTC.

This clone was observed once. V usage is TRBV10-3 and J usage is TRBJ1-5, with unresolved D. This CDR3 region has 12 residues. The V end lost 3 bases, the J end lost 5 bases, and 5 bases lay between the germline ends. Germline CDR1 is ENHRY and CDR2 is SYGVKD. The CDR3 DNA sequence: TGTGCCATCAGTGACTCCGATCAGCCCCAGCATTTT. Translated: CAISDSDQPQHF.

The rearrangement uses TRBV7-9 and TRBJ2-4; weak D call: TRBD2 (6 bases). This CDR3 has 14 amino acids. The germline gives CDR1 SEHNR, CDR2 FQNEAQ (reference sequence). Trimming took 5 bases from V and 5 from J, leaving 13 bases between them. The CDR3: CASSRLTGENIQYF. DNA of the CDR3: TGTGCCAGCAGCCGTCTTACGGGGGAAAACATTCAGTACTTC.

The CDR3 DNA reads as TGTGCCAGCAGCTTAGGGCTCCTCTCGGGCTACACCTTC. Its translation: CASSLGLLSGYTF. This sequence joins TRBV7-9 and TRBJ1-2; D is uncertain. Germline CDR1 SEHNR, CDR2 FQNEAQ (reference sequence). The CDR3 sequence is 13 residues long. V was pared by 1 base and J by 8 bases, with 11 bases between. Complete variable domain (other parts from reference TRBV7-9 and TRBJ1-2): DTGVSQNPRHKITKRGQNVTFRCDPISEHNRLYWYRQTLGQGPEFLTYFQNEAQLEKSRLLSDRFSAERPKGSFSTLEIQRTEQGDSAMYLCASSLGLLSGYTFGSGTRLTVV.

This clone was seen once. The chain combines TRBV27 with TRBJ2-7, with D perhaps TRBD1 (6 bases). The CDR3 loop spans 15 amino acids. The germline V and J ends were trimmed by 4 bases and 5 bases, with 18 bases remaining between them. In germline, CDR1 is MNHEY, CDR2 SMNVEV (reference sequence). CDR3 nucleotide sequence: TGTGCCAGCAGTTCGGCCCCTCAGGGGTCCCACGAGCAGTACTTC. This translates into CASSSAPQGSHEQYF.

This clone was recorded only once. The chain employs TRBV7-9 and TRBJ2-1; 7 nucleotides match TRBD2. Germline V gene data show CDR1 as SEHNR and CDR2 as FQNEAQ (reference sequence). Trimming removed 4 bases from V and 10 bases from J; junction bases left unmatched: 10. The CDR3 has 14 residues. The chain's CDR3 is CASSSGLGSWEQFF. DNA of the CDR3: TGTGCCAGCAGCTCCGGACTAGGGTCTTGGGAGCAGTTCTTC.

The CDR3 nucleotides read TGTGCCAGCAGGACAAAGACCCTCAGGGAAGAGACCCAGTACTTC. It encodes CASRTKTLREETQYF. The chain links TRBV7-2 to TRBJ2-5, with TRBD1 as a possible D gene (5 bases). Germline CDR1 reads SGHTA; CDR2 reads FQGNSA. V lost 6 bases to trimming and J lost 3 bases, with 17 bases between them. CDR3 length equals 15 residues.

CDR3: CASSLSVGTGYEQYF. The CDR3 coding sequence is TGTGCCAGCAGCTTAAGCGTAGGGACAGGCTACGAGCAGTACTTC. The V call is TRBV7-2, the J call TRBJ2-5, with 8 bases matching TRBD1. The J call may not be correct, given that the DNA end is closer to TRBJ2-7. This CDR3 spans 15 amino acids. The germline V gene has CDR1 SGHTA and CDR2 FQGNSA.

The rearrangement links TRBV10-2 to TRBJ2-7; 7 bases map to TRBD2. After removal of 5 bases from V and 6 bases from J, the junction contained 16 bases not matched to a gene. Germline CDR1 reads WSHSY; CDR2 reads SAAADI. The CDR3 extends over 16 amino acids. DNA for the CDR3: TGCGCCAGCAGTAACCCGCCCGGAGCGGGGTCTCTCGAGCAGTACTTC. Its protein product is CASSNPPGAGSLEQYF.

This chain joins TRBV6-4 and TRBJ1-2; tentative D call: TRBD1 (6 bases). In germline, CDR1 is MRHNA, CDR2 SNTAGT. The CDR3 loop spans 13 amino acids. V was shortened by 2 bases and J by 4 bases, with 8 bases between the two germline ends. The CDR3 spells CASSDGGGYGYTF. CDR3 nucleotide sequence: TGTGCCAGCAGTGACGGGGGCGGCTATGGCTACACCTTC.

V and J are TRBV19 and TRBJ2-2, with D maybe TRBD1 (8 bases). V was trimmed by 5 bases and J by 7 bases, leaving 17 bases between them. Germline CDR1 reads LNHDA; CDR2 reads SQIVND (reference sequence). There are 15 residues in the CDR3. The CDR3 bases are TGTGCCAGTAGTCCACGGACAGGGAGGGGCGGGGAGCTGTTTTTT. Protein sequence: CASSPRTGRGGELFF.

This clone was observed a few times. This sequence joins TRBV13 and TRBJ1-2; 9 bases are shared with TRBD1. The CDR3 runs to 14 residues. The germline V gene has CDR1 PRHDT and CDR2 FYEKMQ (reference sequence). Trimming took 4 bases from V and 5 from J; bases not matched to a gene: 5. CDR3 coding DNA: TGTGCCAGCAGCTCCGGGACAGGGCCGTATGGCTACACCTTC. Protein product: CASSSGTGPYGYTF.

The rearrangement uses TRBV7-2 and TRBJ1-1; D is uncertain. The CDR3 totals 14 residues. Looked up from germline, CDR1 is SGHTA and CDR2 is FQGNSA. V lost 2 bases and J 1 base, leaving 8 bases between the germline ends. CDR3 in DNA: TGTGCCAGCAGCTTATTTTATCGGAACACTGAAGCTTTCTTT. Translating gives CASSLFYRNTEAFF.